Sequencing of this TCR beta chain was carried out in a study of T cells in localized non-small cell lung cancer. Remarks on this clone: One end of the junction fails to match germline, which may point to a read error.

Germline-derived CDR1 and CDR2 are KGHSY and FQNENV. This CDR3 has 16 residues. The method was immunoSEQ multiplex PCR; TCRdb's version includes in-frame clones alone and lacks a portion of them. The profile shows 7,500 to 10,000 clones, under 50% of them singletons. The receptor was derived from a woman aged 35 to 70 with stage I lung adenocarcinoma. The V gene is TRBV16, the J gene TRBJ1-1, with TRBD1 identical over 7 bases. The source was lymph node tissue, collected before any cancer treatment. The CDR3 region is CASSRGTEPMNTEAFF. In DNA, the CDR3 is TGTGCCAGTAGCCGGGGGACAGAGCCTATGAACACTGAAGCTTTCTTT.